This note documents a single T cell receptor (beta chain) sequence. This sample is drawn from a study of T cells in localized non-small cell lung cancer. Germline V gene sequence: CDR1 SGDLS, CDR2 YYNGEE. The V end was cut by 4 bases, the J end by 6 bases, with 14 bases between. The CDR3 length is 14 residues. The protocol was immunoSEQ multiplex PCR, while the TCRdb copy is restricted to in-frame clones and leaves out a portion. The table has around 130,000 clones, roughly nine tenths seen once. The sequencing used peripheral blood, collected before any cancer treatment. The source is a female donor aged 60 or older with stage I lung adenocarcinoma. The chain couples TRBV9 to TRBJ2-1, with D unresolved. This chain's CDR3 is CASSPPALANEQFF. The DNA of the CDR3 is TGTGCCAGCAGCCCCCCAGCACTGGCCAATGAGCAGTTCTTC.